These 30 T cell receptor beta chains originate from one sample sequenced in a study of T cells in Graves' hyperthyroidism and ophthalmopathy (dated by TCRdb to the late 2010s). Library method: multiplex PCR. Sequencing instrument: Illumina HiSeq 2000. Amplification of TCR beta CDR3 regions was carried out from RNA transcripts. A first-round RT-PCR of the TCR CDR3 used the HTBI primer set with the Qiagen OneStep RT-PCR kit. TCRdb trimmed the raw reads at Q25, called clones with MiXCR and kept productive beta chains. Every CDR3 protein is listed once, alongside the most common genes and DNA of its rows. The sample records some 500,000 distinct CDR3 sequences, 15% to 20% of which are singletons. The ten largest clones represent approximately 32% of the sample. The sequencing input was blood. Source of these receptors: a woman in her 30s with Graves' ophthalmopathy.

This clonotype was detected only a few times. This rearrangement joins TRBV12-3 or TRBV12-4 to TRBJ1-4; D may be TRBD1 (6 bases). V lost 0 bases and J lost 9, with 20 bases in between. There are 17 residues in the CDR3. CDR3 protein: CASSLALGASGNQKLFF. The CDR3, as DNA: TGTGCCAGCAGTTTAGCGTTGGGGGCCTCAGGGAATCAAAAACTGTTTTTT.

This clonotype occurred many times. This sequence joins TRBV7-9 and TRBJ2-5; unclear D gene. Germline V gene data show CDR1 as SEHNR and CDR2 as FQNEAQ (reference sequence). V dropped 1 base and J dropped 2 bases, with 8 bases sitting between them. This CDR3 spans 14 amino acids. The CDR3 DNA follows: TGTGCCAGCAGCTTAGTGGGCGGACAAGAGACCCAGTACTTC. Translated: CASSLVGGQETQYF.

This clonotype was seen at least ten times. This rearrangement joins TRBV5-1 to TRBJ2-7; D is ambiguous. V lost 4 bases and J lost 3, with 11 bases in between. This CDR3 comprises 13 residues. Germline V gene data show CDR1 as SGHRS and CDR2 as YFSETQ. CDR3 sequence reads: CASSTGLFYEQYF. The DNA for the CDR3 is TGCGCCAGCAGCACCGGGTTGTTCTACGAGCAGTACTTC.

This clonotype came up a few times. The V and J genes are TRBV2 and TRBJ2-7; 7 bases match TRBD2. Germline CDR1 SNHLY, CDR2 FYNNEI. The V segment lost 6 bases and the J segment 1 base; nucleotides outside the gene matches: 3. The CDR3 totals 13 residues. CDR3 bases: TGTGCCAGCAGAGTACTAGCGTCCTACGAGCAGTACTTC. It specifies CASRVLASYEQYF.

V gene TRBV27 combines with J gene TRBJ2-1, with 9 nucleotides matching TRBD1. Trimming took 7 bases from V and 8 from J; bases not matched to a gene: 15. From germline, CDR1 is MNHEY and CDR2 SMNVEV (reference sequence). The CDR3 is 16 amino acids. The CDR3 nucleotides are TGTGCCAGCAATATCTCCGGGACAGGGTGGTTCGATGAGCAGTTCTTC. Its translation is CASNISGTGWFDEQFF.

The chain uses TRBV10-3 and TRBJ1-1; D call uncertain. The CDR3 sequence is 13 residues long. CDR1 is ENHRY, CDR2 SYGVKD, per germline. V was shortened by 0 bases and J by 5 bases, with 7 bases between the two germline ends. The CDR3 sequence: CAISESGGTEAFF. CDR3 nucleotides: TGTGCCATCAGTGAGTCGGGCGGGACTGAAGCTTTCTTT.

This clonotype was picked up a small number of times. The chain links TRBV14 to TRBJ1-1, with D possibly being TRBD1 (5 bases). This CDR3 comprises 13 residues. The V end lost 6 bases, the J end lost 6 bases, and 14 bases lay between the germline ends. CDR1 is SGHDN and CDR2 is FVKESK in the germline V gene. CDR3 nucleotide sequence: TGTGCCAGCAGTCCGGGGGGATGGGCTGAAGCTTTCTTT. It encodes CASSPGGWAEAFF.

The chain couples TRBV12-3 or TRBV12-4 to TRBJ2-5; D gene unclear. V lost 8 bases and J lost 5, with 9 bases in between. The CDR3 consists of 11 residues. DNA for the CDR3: TGTGCCAGCCGAGACCTGGAGACCCAGTACTTC. It is translated as CASRDLETQYF.

The rearrangement links TRBV7-9 to TRBJ2-5; 8 positions agree with TRBD1. Trimming took 4 bases from V and 3 from J; bases not matched to a gene: 4. The CDR3 totals 14 residues. Germline CDR1 and CDR2: SEHNR and FQNEAQ (reference sequence). Here the CDR3 DNA reads TGTGCCAGCAGCTCCTTGGACAGGGAAGAGACCCAGTACTTC. Translation: CASSSLDREETQYF.

The sample holds many counts of this clonotype. The chain employs TRBV11-3 and TRBJ2-1, with D unclear. This CDR3 spans 15 amino acids. Germline V gene lookup returns CDR1 SGHNT and CDR2 YENEEA. The germline V and J ends were trimmed by 2 bases and 0 bases, with 8 bases remaining between them. CDR3 sequence (DNA): TGTGCCAGCAGCTTAAGGAATCGCTCCTACAATGAGCAGTTCTTC. Translation: CASSLRNRSYNEQFF.

This clonotype has ten or more counts. The junction departs from germline at one end; a sequencing error may be responsible. The rearrangement uses TRBV12-3 or TRBV12-4 and TRBJ1-1; D is uncertain. The CDR3 consists of 15 residues. CDR3 nucleotides: TGTGCCAGCAGTTTAATTGGACGGACGAACACTAAAGCTTTCTTT. Translated: CASSLIGRTNTKAFF.

This clonotype was detected ten times or more. The V and J genes are TRBV7-2 and TRBJ2-7; D not resolved. Trimming removed 1 base from V and 4 bases from J, with 5 bases in between. The germline gives CDR1 SGHTA, CDR2 FQGNSA. CDR3 size: 12 residues. DNA for the CDR3: TGTGCCAGCAGCTTAGACCCGTACGAGCAGTACTTC. It specifies CASSLDPYEQYF.

A few counts support this clonotype. The rearrangement uses TRBV20-1 and TRBJ2-1, with 8 nucleotides matching TRBD2. V was pared by 6 bases and J by 10 bases, with 17 bases of the junction left unmatched. The CDR3 totals 15 residues. CDR1 is DFQATT and CDR2 is SNEGSKA in the germline V gene (reference sequence). In DNA form, the CDR3 reads TGCAGTGCCTCCCGAGCGGGAGAGGGTTCCGAAGAGCAGTTCTTC. Translating gives CSASRAGEGSEEQFF.

In this sample, this clonotype turned up a few times. The chain is built from TRBV3-1 and TRBJ2-1; tentatively, D is TRBD2 (6 bases). Trimming shortened V by 5 bases and J by 8 bases, and 13 bases separated the two germline ends. The germline V gene has CDR1 LGHDT and CDR2 YNNKEL (reference sequence). This CDR3 spans 13 amino acids. CDR3 in DNA: TGTGCCAGCAGCAACAGCGGGTGGGATGAGCAGTTCTTC. It is translated as CASSNSGWDEQFF.

Ten or more counts support this clonotype. CDR3 residues: CASSNDRGDIQYF. In DNA form, the CDR3 reads TGTGCCAGCAGCAATGACAGGGGGGACATTCAGTACTTC. The rearrangement uses TRBV12-3 or TRBV12-4 and TRBJ2-4, with 9 bases that match TRBD1. This CDR3 is built from 13 residues. V lost 6 bases to trimming and J lost 8 bases; unmatched junction nucleotides: 5.

This clonotype was counted a few times. V is TRBV24-1 and J is TRBJ2-7, with 8 bases matching TRBD1. Trimming took 3 bases from V and 3 from J; bases not matched to a gene: 9. CDR3 length: 16 amino acids. CDR1 is KGHDR, CDR2 SFDVKD, per germline. The CDR3 DNA follows: TGTGCCACCAGTGATCATCCCCAGGGGGCCTTCTACGAGCAGTACTTC. Residues: CATSDHPQGAFYEQYF.

This clonotype has more than one count but fewer than ten. The chain is built from TRBV5-1 and TRBJ2-2; 11 bases agree with TRBD2. The CDR3 spans 18 residues. Germline-derived CDR1 and CDR2 are SGHRS and YFSETQ. The J segment lost 0 bases and the V segment lost 0 bases, leaving 4 bases of the junction unmatched. The CDR3 nucleotides read TGCGCCAGCAGCTTGGCACTAGCGGGAGTACCGAACACCGGGGAGCTGTTTTTT. Protein: CASSLALAGVPNTGELFF.

In its sample, this clonotype was seen a few times. This chain joins TRBV24-1 and TRBJ2-3; TRBD2 aligns across 7 bases. This CDR3 has 18 amino acids. The J segment lost 3 bases and the V segment lost 2 bases, leaving 13 bases of the junction unmatched. Germline lookup yields CDR1 KGHDR and CDR2 SFDVKD. CDR3 sequence reads: CATSDWAGDPITTDTQYF. DNA for the CDR3: TGTGCCACCAGTGATTGGGCGGGAGACCCAATTACGACAGATACGCAGTATTTT.

The rearrangement joins TRBV6-9 to TRBJ1-2; perhaps TRBD1 as D (5 bases). Germline values: CDR1 MNHGY, CDR2 SVAAGI. The V and J ends lost 3 bases and 1 base respectively, with 12 bases between them. The CDR3 has 15 amino acids. The CDR3 spells CASSYLLTVNYGYTF. CDR3 nucleotides: TGTGCCAGCAGTTACTTACTGACAGTTAACTATGGCTACACCTTC.

This clonotype occurred many times. The chain has TRBV7-2 and TRBJ2-5, with D possibly being TRBD1 (7 bases). Germline V lookup: CDR1 SGHTA, CDR2 FQGNSA. Trimming removed 0 bases from V and 7 bases from J, with 12 bases in between. There are 14 residues in the CDR3. CDR3 bases: TGTGCCAGCAGCTTAGCGCGGGACAGTGGGACCCAGTACTTC. This sequence encodes CASSLARDSGTQYF.

This clonotype was seen ten or more times. J is TRBJ1-1 and V is TRBV5-1, with a weak D call TRBD1 (6 bases). In germline, CDR1 is SGHRS, CDR2 YFSETQ. V lost 2 bases to trimming and J lost 1 base, with 15 bases between them. The CDR3 contains 16 residues. The CDR3 region has the DNA TGCGCCAGCAGCTTCCTCCCGGGACAAAGGAACACTGAAGCTTTCTTT. This codes for CASSFLPGQRNTEAFF. The full variable domain, completed using reference TRBV5-1 and TRBJ1-1, is KAGVTQTPRYLIKTRGQQVTLSCSPISGHRSVSWYQQTPGQGLQFLFEYFSETQRNKGNFPGRFSGRQFSNSRSEMNVSTLELGDSALYLCASSFLPGQRNTEAFFGQGTRLTVV.

This clonotype was counted a few times. This rearrangement joins TRBV27 to TRBJ2-1; the match to TRBD2 covers 11 bases. The CDR3 spans 15 residues. V lost 5 bases, J lost 3 bases, and 3 bases stayed unmatched. Germline CDR1 is MNHEY and CDR2 is SMNVEV (reference sequence). In nucleotides, the CDR3 is TGTGCCAGCAGTGTGGGACTAGCGGACTACAATGAGCAGTTCTTC. Its protein is CASSVGLADYNEQFF.

This clonotype occurred many times. The chain employs TRBV6-6 and TRBJ2-7, with unresolved D. Germline V CDR1 and CDR2: MNHNY, SVGAGI (reference sequence). The CDR3 is 12 amino acids. The V end lost 2 bases, the J end lost 7 bases, and 9 bases lay between the germline ends. The CDR3 reads CASSYQEGEQYF. For the CDR3, the DNA is TGTGCCAGCAGTTACCAGGAAGGGGAGCAGTACTTC.

The table lists this clonotype with a few counts. The rearrangement uses TRBV5-1 and TRBJ1-1; 10 nucleotides align to TRBD1. The CDR3 is 16 residues long. The trim removed 6 bases at V and 1 base at J, leaving 9 bases unmatched. Germline V gene data show CDR1 as SGHRS and CDR2 as YFSETQ. The CDR3 is CASIGLGQGSNTEAFF. CDR3 coding DNA: TGCGCCAGCATCGGCCTGGGACAGGGGTCGAACACTGAAGCTTTCTTT.

This clonotype was observed many times. The V gene is TRBV5-1, the J gene TRBJ2-7; 9 bases align to TRBD2. The CDR3 is made up of 17 amino acids. The V gene end was trimmed by 3 bases and the J gene end by 2 bases; junction bases not matched to a gene: 12. Germline loops: CDR1 SGHRS, CDR2 YFSETQ. The CDR3 DNA reads TGCGCCAGCAGCTGGTGGGACCCTAGCGGGATGGCCTACGAGCAGTACTTC. Its protein is CASSWWDPSGMAYEQYF.

The chain is built from TRBV7-9 and TRBJ2-5; 7 nucleotides line up with TRBD1. The CDR3 runs to 14 residues. J lost 5 bases, V lost 3 bases, and 6 bases had no gene match. In germline, CDR1 is SEHNR, CDR2 FQNEAQ (reference sequence). In DNA form, the CDR3 reads TGTGCCAGCAGCTTCAGGGGGATGGGGGAGACCCAGTACTTC. Its protein is CASSFRGMGETQYF.

The V call is TRBV10-3, the J call TRBJ1-6, with D perhaps matching TRBD1 (5 bases). Germline V gene data show CDR1 as ENHRY and CDR2 as SYGVKD. The CDR3 is 13 amino acids. Trimming shortened V by 8 bases and J by 5 bases, and 10 bases separated the two germline ends. CDR3 protein: CAIRDGDNSPLHF. CDR3 bases: TGTGCCATCCGGGACGGAGATAATTCACCCCTCCACTTT.

This clonotype occurred many times. This chain joins TRBV29-1 and TRBJ2-4; no firm D call. The CDR3 has 13 amino acids. Germline V lookup: CDR1 SQVTM, CDR2 ANQGSEA. V was shortened by 4 bases and J by 2 bases, with 9 bases between the two germline ends. The CDR3 spells CSVVPETKNIQYF. The CDR3 DNA sequence: TGCAGCGTTGTTCCGGAGACCAAAAACATTCAGTACTTC.

Comments on this clonotype: Given a much more abundant clone one base away, this may be a read error. The chain joins TRBV7-6 to TRBJ2-1; a possible D gene is TRBD2 (5 bases). The CDR3 has 17 residues. Germline CDR1 reads SGHVS; CDR2 reads FNYEAQ. CDR3 in amino acids: CASSFQTTLSSYSEQFF. The DNA of the CDR3 is TGTGCCAGCAGCTTTCAGACTACCCTTAGCTCCTACAGTGAGCAGTTCTTC.

This clonotype was seen repeatedly, ten times or more. CDR3 nucleotides: TGTGCCAGCAGTTTGTCGGGGATGGGACAGGGGAGCGACGAGCAGTACTTC. Encoded protein: CASSLSGMGQGSDEQYF. The V gene is TRBV28, the J gene TRBJ2-7; 10 positions agree with TRBD1. The junction had 13 bases not matched to a gene; V was cut back by 3 bases and J by 5 bases. Germline lookup yields CDR1 MDHEN and CDR2 SYDVKM. This CDR3 spans 17 amino acids.